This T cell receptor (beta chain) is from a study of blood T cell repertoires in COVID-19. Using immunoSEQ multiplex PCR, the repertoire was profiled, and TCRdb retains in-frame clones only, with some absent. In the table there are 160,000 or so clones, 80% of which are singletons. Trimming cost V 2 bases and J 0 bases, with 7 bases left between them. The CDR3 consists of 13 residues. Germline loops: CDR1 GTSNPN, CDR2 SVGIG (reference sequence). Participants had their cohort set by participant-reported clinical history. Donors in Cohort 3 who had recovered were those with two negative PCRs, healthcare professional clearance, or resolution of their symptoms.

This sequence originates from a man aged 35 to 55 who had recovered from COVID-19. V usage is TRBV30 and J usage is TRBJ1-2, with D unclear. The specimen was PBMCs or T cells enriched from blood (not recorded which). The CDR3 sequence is CAWSFAANYGYTF. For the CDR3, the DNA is TGTGCCTGGAGTTTCGCGGCTAACTATGGCTACACCTTC.